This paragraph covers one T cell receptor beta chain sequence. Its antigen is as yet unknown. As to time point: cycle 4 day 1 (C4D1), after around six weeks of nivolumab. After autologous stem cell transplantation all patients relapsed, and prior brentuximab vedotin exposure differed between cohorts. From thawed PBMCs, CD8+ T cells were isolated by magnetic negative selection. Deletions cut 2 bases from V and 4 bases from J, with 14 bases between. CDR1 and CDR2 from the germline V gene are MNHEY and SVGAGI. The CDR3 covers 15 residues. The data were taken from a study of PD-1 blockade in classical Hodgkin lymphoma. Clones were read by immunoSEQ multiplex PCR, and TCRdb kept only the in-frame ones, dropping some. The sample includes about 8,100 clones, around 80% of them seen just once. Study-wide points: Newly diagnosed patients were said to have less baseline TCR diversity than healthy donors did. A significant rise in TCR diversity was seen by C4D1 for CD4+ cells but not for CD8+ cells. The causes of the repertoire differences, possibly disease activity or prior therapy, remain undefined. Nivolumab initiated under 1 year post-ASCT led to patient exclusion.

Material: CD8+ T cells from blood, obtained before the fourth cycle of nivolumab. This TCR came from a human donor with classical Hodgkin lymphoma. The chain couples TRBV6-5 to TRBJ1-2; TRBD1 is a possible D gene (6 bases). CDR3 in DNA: TGTGCCAGCAGTTACCGGGGGGGCGACGGCTATGGCTACACCTTC. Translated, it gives CASSYRGGDGYGYTF.